The 13 T cell receptor beta chains below come from one sample, sequenced in a study of shared clonotypes between healthy human individuals. Using immunoSEQ multiplex PCR, the repertoire was profiled, and TCRdb retains in-frame clones only, with some absent. The profile shows fewer than 200,000 clones, about 93% of them singletons. Source material: naive CD4+ T cells sorted from blood. The subset denotes: CD45RA+ positively selected. The origin of the receptors is a woman aged 30 to 39 in good health.

V is TRBV6-6 and J is TRBJ2-7; D is tentatively TRBD1 or TRBD2 (5 bases each). V was trimmed by 4 bases and J by 2 bases, leaving 12 bases between them. Germline V gene sequence: CDR1 MNHNY, CDR2 SVGAGI (reference sequence). The CDR3 totals 14 residues. This chain's CDR3 is CASSSDGTPYEQYF. The DNA for the CDR3 is TGTGCCAGCAGTTCCGACGGGACGCCCTACGAGCAGTACTTC.

The CDR3 sequence is CASSLDFRDRALGQFF. The CDR3 region has the DNA TGTGCCAGCAGCTTAGATTTCCGGGACAGGGCCTTGGGGCAGTTCTTC. This chain uses TRBV7-9 with TRBJ2-1; TRBD1 matches 9 bases. V lost 1 base to trimming and J lost 12 bases; unmatched junction nucleotides: 13. CDR1 is SEHNR, CDR2 FQNEAQ, per germline (reference sequence). The CDR3 has 16 amino acids.

This chain joins TRBV5-8 and TRBJ1-3; D gene ambiguous. There are 16 residues in the CDR3. The V end lost 3 bases, the J end lost 0 bases, and 13 bases lay between the germline ends. Per the germline V gene, CDR1 is SGHTS and CDR2 is YDEGEE. The CDR3 region is CASSSEVGVSGNTIYF. The DNA for the CDR3 is TGTGCCAGCAGCTCGGAAGTGGGCGTCTCTGGAAACACCATATATTTT.

The chain links TRBV5-1 to TRBJ2-7, with TRBD2 identical over 10 bases. CDR1 and CDR2 from the germline V gene are SGHRS and YFSETQ. Trimming cost V 0 bases and J 3 bases; bases outside gene matches: 3. The CDR3 contains 15 residues. The CDR3 sequence is CASSLVSSGSYEQYF. CDR3 coding DNA: TGCGCCAGCAGCTTGGTGTCTAGCGGGAGCTACGAGCAGTACTTC. Combining the CDR3 with reference TRBV5-1 and TRBJ2-7 gives the whole variable domain KAGVTQTPRYLIKTRGQQVTLSCSPISGHRSVSWYQQTPGQGLQFLFEYFSETQRNKGNFPGRFSGRQFSNSRSEMNVSTLELGDSALYLCASSLVSSGSYEQYFGPGTRLTVT.

The chain employs TRBV28 and TRBJ2-6, with D perhaps TRBD1 or TRBD2 (5 bases each). V gave up 4 bases and J gave up 6 bases, with 16 bases separating them. CDR1 is MDHEN, CDR2 SYDVKM, per germline. The CDR3 has 16 residues. The CDR3 DNA sequence: TGTGCCAGCAGTTGGGAGCATAGGGGTCTGGCCAACGTCCTGACTTTC. It is translated as CASSWEHRGLANVLTF.

This chain joins TRBV10-1 and TRBJ2-1, with D possibly TRBD2 on 5 matching bases. V shed 3 bases and J shed 0 bases, with 12 bases lying between them. The CDR3 is 16 residues long. CDR1 and CDR2 (germline): WNHNN, SYGVQD (reference sequence). CDR3: CASSDFDGSSYNEQFF. The CDR3 bases are TGCGCCAGCAGTGATTTCGATGGGAGCTCCTACAATGAGCAGTTCTTC.

V gene TRBV2 combines with J gene TRBJ1-5, with TRBD1 as a possible D gene (6 bases). V gave up 7 bases and J gave up 4 bases, with 20 bases separating them. CDR3 length: 16 residues. Per the germline V gene, CDR1 is SNHLY and CDR2 is FYNNEI. Here the CDR3 DNA reads TGTGCCAGCAAGCAACTTGCGGGGGCGAGTAATCAGCCCCAGCATTTT. It is translated as CASKQLAGASNQPQHF.

This rearrangement joins TRBV30 to TRBJ2-5; D may be TRBD1 (6 bases). The J call may be mistaken, given a closer DNA end match to TRBJ2-7. From germline, CDR1 is GTSNPN and CDR2 SVGIG (reference sequence). This CDR3 has 14 residues. CDR3 sequence reads: CAWSRGTSSYEQYF. Here the CDR3 DNA reads TGTGCCTGGAGTAGGGGGACCAGCTCCTACGAGCAGTACTTC.

The chain joins TRBV4-2 to TRBJ1-6; D remains unclear. The CDR3 loop spans 14 amino acids. The germline V gene encodes CDR1 LGHNA and CDR2 YNFKEQ. The V gene lost 0 bases and the J gene lost 11 bases, with 11 bases spanning the gap. For the CDR3, the DNA is TGTGCCAGCAGCCAAGAGAGGGAGGGTGCACCCCTCCACTTT. Its protein is CASSQEREGAPLHF.

In this sample, this clone turned up once. The gene calls are TRBV7-9 and TRBJ2-1; 11 bases fit TRBD1. Germline V gene sequence: CDR1 SEHNR, CDR2 FQNEAQ (reference sequence). This CDR3 is 16 amino acids long. Trimming at V came to 3 bases and at J to 0 bases, leaving 1 base not matched to a gene. This CDR3 reads CASSLDRGPSYNEQFF. The DNA for the CDR3 is TGTGCCAGCAGCTTGGACAGGGGGCCCTCCTACAATGAGCAGTTCTTC.

This sequence joins TRBV5-4 and TRBJ1-2; perhaps TRBD1 as D (5 bases). CDR3 length: 14 amino acids. V gave up 0 bases and J gave up 8 bases, with 14 bases separating them. Germline CDR1 SGHNT, CDR2 YYREEE (reference sequence). The CDR3 protein is CASSLDRNVLGYTF. As DNA, the CDR3 is TGTGCCAGCAGCTTGGACAGGAACGTTTTGGGCTACACCTTC.

The CDR3 DNA is TGTGCCAGCAGTTCGCCCGGTTCTGGGGCCAACGTCCTGACTTTC. Its protein product is CASSSPGSGANVLTF. The rearrangement joins TRBV28 to TRBJ2-6; D is unclear. The CDR3 has 15 amino acids. The V gene's germline CDR1 is MDHEN and CDR2 SYDVKM. V was cut by 4 bases and J by 1 base, with 8 bases left in between.

This clone was detected only once. The chain joins TRBV2 to TRBJ2-2; 7 bases map to TRBD1. Trimming took 6 bases from V and 0 from J; bases not matched to a gene: 4. The CDR3 is made up of 15 amino acids. Germline-derived CDR1 and CDR2 are SNHLY and FYNNEI. CDR3 nucleotides: TGTGCCAGCAGAAGACAGGGTTCGAACACCGGGGAGCTGTTTTTT. The encoded protein is CASRRQGSNTGELFF.